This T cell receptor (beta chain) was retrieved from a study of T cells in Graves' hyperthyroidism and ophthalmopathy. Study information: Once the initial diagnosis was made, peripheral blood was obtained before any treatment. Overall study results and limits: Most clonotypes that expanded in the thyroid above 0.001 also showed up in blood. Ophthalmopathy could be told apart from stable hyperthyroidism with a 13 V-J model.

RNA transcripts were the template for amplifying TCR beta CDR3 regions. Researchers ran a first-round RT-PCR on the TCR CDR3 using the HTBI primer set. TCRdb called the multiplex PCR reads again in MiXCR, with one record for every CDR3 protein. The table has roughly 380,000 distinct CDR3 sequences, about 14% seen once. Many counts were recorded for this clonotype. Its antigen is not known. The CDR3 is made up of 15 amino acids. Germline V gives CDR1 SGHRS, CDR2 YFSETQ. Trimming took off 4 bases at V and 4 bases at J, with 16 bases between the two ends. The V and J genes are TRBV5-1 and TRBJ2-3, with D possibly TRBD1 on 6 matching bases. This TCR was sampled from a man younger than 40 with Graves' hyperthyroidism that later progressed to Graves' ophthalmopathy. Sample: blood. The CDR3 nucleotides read TGCGCCAGCAGCCCCGGGACACGGCCCCCAGATACGCAGTATTTT. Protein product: CASSPGTRPPDTQYF.